This T cell receptor beta chain was sequenced for a study of T-cell reconstitution after alpha-beta-depleted transplantation in children. Preparing the TCRbeta library involved the use of unique molecular identifiers. TCRdb independently ran MiXCR on the PCR reads; one entry per CDR3 protein. The sample carries some 95,000 distinct CDR3 sequences, less than 25% recorded once. The CDR3 contains 15 residues. CDR1 and CDR2 from the germline V gene are SGHAT and FQNNGV. Deletions cut 4 bases from V and 2 bases from J, with 12 bases between. Regarding this clonotype: Its antigen is unknown.

Findings and caveats of the study: Counts and diversity of T cells one year after transplant came mostly from newly produced T cells. Surviving recipient T cells and intrathymic progenitors accounted for some patients' high TCRbeta diversity at day 60. In patients about two months after transplant, alpha-beta T cells reportedly arose from several hundred expanded graft clones.

The sequencing here drew on PBMCs, taken before TCRalphabeta/CD19-depleted stem cell transplant. The clonotype was recovered from a boy aged 2 to 10 with acute lymphoblastic leukemia, due to receive a stem cell transplant. The gene calls are TRBV11-2 and TRBJ1-3, with a weak D call TRBD1 (5 bases). The CDR3: CASSSSWGPGNTIYF. As DNA, the CDR3 is TGTGCCAGCAGCTCTAGTTGGGGACCTGGAAACACCATATATTTT.